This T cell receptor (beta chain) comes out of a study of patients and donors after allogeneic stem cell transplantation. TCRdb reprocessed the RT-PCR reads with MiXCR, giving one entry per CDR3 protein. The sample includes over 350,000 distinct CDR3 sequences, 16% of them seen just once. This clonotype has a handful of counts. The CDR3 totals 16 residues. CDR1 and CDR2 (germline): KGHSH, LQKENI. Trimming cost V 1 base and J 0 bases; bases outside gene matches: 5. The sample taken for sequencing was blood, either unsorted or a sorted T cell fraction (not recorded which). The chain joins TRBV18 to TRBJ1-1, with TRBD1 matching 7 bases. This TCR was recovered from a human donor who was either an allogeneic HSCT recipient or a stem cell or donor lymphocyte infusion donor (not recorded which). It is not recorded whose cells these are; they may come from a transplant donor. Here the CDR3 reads CASSPRWDSMNTEAFF. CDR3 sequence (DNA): TGTGCCAGCTCACCACGATGGGACAGTATGAACACTGAAGCTTTCTTT.